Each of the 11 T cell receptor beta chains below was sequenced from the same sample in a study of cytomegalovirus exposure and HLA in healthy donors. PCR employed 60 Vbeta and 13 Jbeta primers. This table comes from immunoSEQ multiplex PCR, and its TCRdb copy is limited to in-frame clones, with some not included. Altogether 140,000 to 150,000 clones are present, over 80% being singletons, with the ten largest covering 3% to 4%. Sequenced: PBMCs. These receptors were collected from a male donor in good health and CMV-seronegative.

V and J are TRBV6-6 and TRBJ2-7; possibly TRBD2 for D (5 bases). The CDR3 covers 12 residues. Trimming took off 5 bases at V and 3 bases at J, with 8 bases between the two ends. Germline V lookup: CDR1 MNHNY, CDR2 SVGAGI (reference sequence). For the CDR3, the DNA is TGTGCCAGCAGTGAGGACTTCTACGAGCAGTACTTC. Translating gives CASSEDFYEQYF.

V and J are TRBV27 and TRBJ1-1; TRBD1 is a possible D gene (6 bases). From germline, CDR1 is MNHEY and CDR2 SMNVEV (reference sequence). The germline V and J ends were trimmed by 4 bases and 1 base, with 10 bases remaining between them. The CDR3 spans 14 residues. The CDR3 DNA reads TGTGCCAGCAGTTATTTGGGGGCGAACACTGAAGCTTTCTTT. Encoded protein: CASSYLGANTEAFF.

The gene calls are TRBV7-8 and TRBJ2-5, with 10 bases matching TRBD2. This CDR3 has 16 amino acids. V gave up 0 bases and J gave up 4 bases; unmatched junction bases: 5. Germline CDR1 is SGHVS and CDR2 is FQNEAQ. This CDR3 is CASSLAASGSSETQYF. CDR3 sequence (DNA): TGTGCCAGCAGCTTAGCCGCTAGCGGGAGTTCAGAGACCCAGTACTTC.

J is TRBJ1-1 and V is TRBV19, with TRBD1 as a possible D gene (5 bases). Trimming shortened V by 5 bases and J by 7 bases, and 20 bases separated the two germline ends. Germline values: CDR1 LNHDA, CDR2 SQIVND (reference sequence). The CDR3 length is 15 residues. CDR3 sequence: CASSLGQGLLSEAFF. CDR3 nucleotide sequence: TGTGCCAGTAGTCTGGGGCAGGGACTTTTGAGTGAAGCTTTCTTT.

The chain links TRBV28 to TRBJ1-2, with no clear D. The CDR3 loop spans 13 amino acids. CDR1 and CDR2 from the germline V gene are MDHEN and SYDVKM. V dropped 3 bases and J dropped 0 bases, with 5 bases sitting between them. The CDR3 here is CASSFPSNYGYTF. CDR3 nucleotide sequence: TGTGCCAGCAGTTTCCCTTCTAACTATGGCTACACCTTC.

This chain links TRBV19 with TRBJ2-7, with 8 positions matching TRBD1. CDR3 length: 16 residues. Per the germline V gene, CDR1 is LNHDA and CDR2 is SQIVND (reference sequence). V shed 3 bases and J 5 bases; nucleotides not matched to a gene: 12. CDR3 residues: CASSMPGGLGMHEQYF. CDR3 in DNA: TGTGCCAGTAGTATGCCAGGGGGCCTGGGTATGCACGAGCAGTACTTC.

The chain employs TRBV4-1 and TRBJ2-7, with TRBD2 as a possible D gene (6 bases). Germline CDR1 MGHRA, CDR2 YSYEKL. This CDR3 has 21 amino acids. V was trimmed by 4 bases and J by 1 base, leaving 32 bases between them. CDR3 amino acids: CASSLGIVGGNPIHVSYEQYF. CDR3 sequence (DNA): TGCGCCAGCAGCCTAGGGATTGTCGGGGGAAACCCTATTCATGTATCCTACGAGCAGTACTTC.

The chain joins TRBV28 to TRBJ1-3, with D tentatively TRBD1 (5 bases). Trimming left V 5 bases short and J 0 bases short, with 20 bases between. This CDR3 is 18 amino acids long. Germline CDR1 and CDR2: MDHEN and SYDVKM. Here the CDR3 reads CASSAAGGFSASGNTIYF. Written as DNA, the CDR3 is TGTGCCAGCAGTGCCGCGGGGGGTTTTTCGGCCTCTGGAAACACCATATATTTT.

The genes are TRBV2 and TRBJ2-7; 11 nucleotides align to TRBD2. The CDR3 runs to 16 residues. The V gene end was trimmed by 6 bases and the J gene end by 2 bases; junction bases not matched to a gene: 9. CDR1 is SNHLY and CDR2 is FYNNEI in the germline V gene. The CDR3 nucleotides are TGTGCCAGCAGAACTCCGACTAGCGGGACGACCTACGAGCAGTACTTC. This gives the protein CASRTPTSGTTYEQYF.

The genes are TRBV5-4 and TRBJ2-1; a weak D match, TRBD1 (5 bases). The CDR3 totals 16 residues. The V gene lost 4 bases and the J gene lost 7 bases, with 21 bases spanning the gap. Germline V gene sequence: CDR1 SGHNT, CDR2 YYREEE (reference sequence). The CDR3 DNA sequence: TGTGCCAGCAGCCCCGATACAGGATTGAAAGGGAATGAGCAGTTCTTC. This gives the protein CASSPDTGLKGNEQFF.

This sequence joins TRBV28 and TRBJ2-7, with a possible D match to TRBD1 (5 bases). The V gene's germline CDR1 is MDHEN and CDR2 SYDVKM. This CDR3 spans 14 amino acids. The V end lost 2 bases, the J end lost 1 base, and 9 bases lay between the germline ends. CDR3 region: CASSLVDTSYEQYF. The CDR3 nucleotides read TGTGCCAGCAGTTTAGTGGACACGTCCTACGAGCAGTACTTC.